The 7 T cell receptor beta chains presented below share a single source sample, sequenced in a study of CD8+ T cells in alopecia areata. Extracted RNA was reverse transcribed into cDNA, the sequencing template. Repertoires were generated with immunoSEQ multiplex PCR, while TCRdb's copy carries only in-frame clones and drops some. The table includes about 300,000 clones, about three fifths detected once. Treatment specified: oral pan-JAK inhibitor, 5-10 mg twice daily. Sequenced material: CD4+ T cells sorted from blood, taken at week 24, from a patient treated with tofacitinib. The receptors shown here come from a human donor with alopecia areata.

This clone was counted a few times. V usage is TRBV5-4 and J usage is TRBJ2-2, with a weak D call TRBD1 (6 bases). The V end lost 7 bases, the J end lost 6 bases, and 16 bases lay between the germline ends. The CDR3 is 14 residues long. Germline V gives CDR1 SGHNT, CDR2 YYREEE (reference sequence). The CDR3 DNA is TGTGCCAGCGGATCCCAGGGGTTCCCCGGGGAGCTGTTTTTT. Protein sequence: CASGSQGFPGELFF.

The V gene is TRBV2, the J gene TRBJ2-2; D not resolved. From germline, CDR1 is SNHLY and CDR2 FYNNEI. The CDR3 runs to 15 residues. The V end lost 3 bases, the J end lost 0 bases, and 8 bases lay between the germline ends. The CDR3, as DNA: TGTGCCAGCAGTGAGACGGAAGCGAACACCGGGGAGCTGTTTTTT. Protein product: CASSETEANTGELFF. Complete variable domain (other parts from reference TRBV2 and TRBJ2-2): EPEVTQTPSHQVTQMGQEVILRCVPISNHLYFYWYRQILGQKVEFLVSFYNNEISEKSEIFDDQFSVERPDGSNFTLKIRSTKLEDSAMYFCASSETEANTGELFFGEGSRLTVL.

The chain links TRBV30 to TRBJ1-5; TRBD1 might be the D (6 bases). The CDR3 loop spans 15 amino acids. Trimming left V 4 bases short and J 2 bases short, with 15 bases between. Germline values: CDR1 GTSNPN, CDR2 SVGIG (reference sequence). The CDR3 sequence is CAWTSQQGGNQPQHF. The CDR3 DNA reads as TGTGCCTGGACCTCCCAACAGGGTGGCAATCAGCCCCAGCATTTT.

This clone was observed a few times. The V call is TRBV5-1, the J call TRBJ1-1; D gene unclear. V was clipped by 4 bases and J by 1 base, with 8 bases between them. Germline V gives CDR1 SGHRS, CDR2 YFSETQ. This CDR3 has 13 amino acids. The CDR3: CASSVRENTEAFF. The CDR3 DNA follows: TGCGCCAGCAGCGTAAGGGAGAACACTGAAGCTTTCTTT.

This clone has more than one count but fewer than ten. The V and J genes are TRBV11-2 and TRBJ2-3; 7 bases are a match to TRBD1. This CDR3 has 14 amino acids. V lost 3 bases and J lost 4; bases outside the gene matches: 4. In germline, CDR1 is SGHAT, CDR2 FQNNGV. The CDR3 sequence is CASSLDRNADTQYF. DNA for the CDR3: TGTGCCAGCAGCTTGGACAGGAACGCAGATACGCAGTATTTT. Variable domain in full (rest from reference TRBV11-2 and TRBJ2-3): EAGVAQSPRYKIIEKRQSVAFWCNPISGHATLYWYQQILGQGPKLLIQFQNNGVVDDSQLPKDRFSAERLKGVDSTLKIQPAKLEDSAVYLCASSLDRNADTQYFGPGTRLTVL.

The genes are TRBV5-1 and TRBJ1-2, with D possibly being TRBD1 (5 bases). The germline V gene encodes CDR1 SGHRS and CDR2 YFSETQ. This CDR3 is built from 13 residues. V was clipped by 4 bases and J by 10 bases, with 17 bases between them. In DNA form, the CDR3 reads TGCGCCAGCAGCGGAGACGGGGACGACTCCTACACCTTC. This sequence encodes CASSGDGDDSYTF. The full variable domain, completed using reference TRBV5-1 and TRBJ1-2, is KAGVTQTPRYLIKTRGQQVTLSCSPISGHRSVSWYQQTPGQGLQFLFEYFSETQRNKGNFPGRFSGRQFSNSRSEMNVSTLELGDSALYLCASSGDGDDSYTFGSGTRLTVV.

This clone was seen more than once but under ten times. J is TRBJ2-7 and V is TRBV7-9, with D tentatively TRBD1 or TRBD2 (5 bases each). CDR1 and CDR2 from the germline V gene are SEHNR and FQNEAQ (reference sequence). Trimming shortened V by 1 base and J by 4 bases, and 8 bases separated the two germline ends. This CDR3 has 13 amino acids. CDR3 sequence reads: CASSLVGTYEQYF. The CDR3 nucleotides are TGTGCCAGCAGCTTAGTCGGGACGTACGAGCAGTACTTC.